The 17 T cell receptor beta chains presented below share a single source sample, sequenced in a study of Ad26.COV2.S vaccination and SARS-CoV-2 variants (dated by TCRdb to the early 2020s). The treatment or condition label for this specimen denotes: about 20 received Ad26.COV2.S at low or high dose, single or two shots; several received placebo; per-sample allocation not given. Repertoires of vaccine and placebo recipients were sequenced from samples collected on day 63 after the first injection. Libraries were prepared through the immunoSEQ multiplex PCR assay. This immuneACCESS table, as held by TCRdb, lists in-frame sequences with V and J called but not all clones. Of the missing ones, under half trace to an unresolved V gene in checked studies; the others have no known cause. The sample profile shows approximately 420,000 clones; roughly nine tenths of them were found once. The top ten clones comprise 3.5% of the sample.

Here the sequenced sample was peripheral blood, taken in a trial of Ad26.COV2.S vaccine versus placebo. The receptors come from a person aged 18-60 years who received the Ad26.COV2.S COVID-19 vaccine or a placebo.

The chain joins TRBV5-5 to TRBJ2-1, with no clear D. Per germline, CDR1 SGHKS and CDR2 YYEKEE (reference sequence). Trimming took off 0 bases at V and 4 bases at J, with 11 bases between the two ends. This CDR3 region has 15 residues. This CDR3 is CASSLVPGPYNEQFF. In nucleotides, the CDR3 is TGTGCCAGCAGCTTGGTACCCGGACCTTACAATGAGCAGTTCTTC.

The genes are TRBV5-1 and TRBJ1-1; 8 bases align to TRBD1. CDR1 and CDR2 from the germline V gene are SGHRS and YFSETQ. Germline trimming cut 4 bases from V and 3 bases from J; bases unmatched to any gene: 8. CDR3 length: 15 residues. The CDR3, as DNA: TGCGCCAGCAGCCCGGACAGGGTTTCTGACACTGAAGCTTTCTTT. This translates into CASSPDRVSDTEAFF. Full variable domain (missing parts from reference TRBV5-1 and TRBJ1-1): KAGVTQTPRYLIKTRGQQVTLSCSPISGHRSVSWYQQTPGQGLQFLFEYFSETQRNKGNFPGRFSGRQFSNSRSEMNVSTLELGDSALYLCASSPDRVSDTEAFFGQGTRLTVV.

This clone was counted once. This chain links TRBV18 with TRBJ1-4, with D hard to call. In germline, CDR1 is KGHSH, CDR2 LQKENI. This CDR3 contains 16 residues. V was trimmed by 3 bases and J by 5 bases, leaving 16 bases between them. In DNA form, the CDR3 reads TGTGCCAGCTCACCTATCAGAGCGGGTCTGAATGAAAAACTGTTTTTT. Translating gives CASSPIRAGLNEKLFF.

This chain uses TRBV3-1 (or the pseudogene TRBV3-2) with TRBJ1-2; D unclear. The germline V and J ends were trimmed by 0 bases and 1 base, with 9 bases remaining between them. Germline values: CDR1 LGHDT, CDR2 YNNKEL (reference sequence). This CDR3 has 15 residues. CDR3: CASSQERQVNYGYTF. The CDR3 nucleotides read TGTGCCAGCAGCCAAGAACGGCAGGTTAACTATGGCTACACCTTC.

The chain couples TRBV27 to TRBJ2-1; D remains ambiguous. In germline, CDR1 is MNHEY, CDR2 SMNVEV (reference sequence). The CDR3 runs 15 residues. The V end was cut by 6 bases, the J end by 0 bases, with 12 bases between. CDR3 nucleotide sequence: TGTGCCAGCAGAGACCAGGTTAGCTCCTACAATGAGCAGTTCTTC. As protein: CASRDQVSSYNEQFF.

CDR3 loop: CASSYSYRGDGGYTF. CDR3 DNA sequence: TGTGCCAGCAGTTACTCGTACAGAGGGGATGGTGGCTACACCTTC. The chain is built from TRBV6-5 and TRBJ1-2; TRBD1 is a possible D gene (5 bases). The CDR3 sequence is 15 residues long. The germline CDR1 and CDR2 sequences are MNHEY and SVGAGI. Deletions cut 0 bases from V and 7 bases from J, with 15 bases between.

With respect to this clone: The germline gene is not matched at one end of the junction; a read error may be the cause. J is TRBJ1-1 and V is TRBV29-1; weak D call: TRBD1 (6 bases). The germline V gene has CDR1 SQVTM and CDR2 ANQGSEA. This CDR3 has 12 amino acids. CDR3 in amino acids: CSVDQGNPEAFF. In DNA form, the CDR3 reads TGCAGCGTTGATCAGGGGAACCCTGAAGCTTTCTTT.

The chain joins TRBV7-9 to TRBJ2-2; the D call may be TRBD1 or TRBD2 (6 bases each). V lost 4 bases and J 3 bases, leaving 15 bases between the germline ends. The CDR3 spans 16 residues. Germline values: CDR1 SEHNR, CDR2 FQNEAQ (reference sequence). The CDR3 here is CASSSYRERDTGELFF. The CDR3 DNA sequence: TGTGCCAGCAGCTCTTACAGGGAGCGGGACACCGGGGAGCTGTTTTTT.

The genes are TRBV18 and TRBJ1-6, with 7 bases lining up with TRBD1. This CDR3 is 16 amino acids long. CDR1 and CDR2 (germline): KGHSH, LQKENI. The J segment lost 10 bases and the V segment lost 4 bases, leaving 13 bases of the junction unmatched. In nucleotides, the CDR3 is TGTGCCAGCTCACTCTCCGACAGGGAGAGTAGGTCACCCCTCCACTTT. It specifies CASSLSDRESRSPLHF.

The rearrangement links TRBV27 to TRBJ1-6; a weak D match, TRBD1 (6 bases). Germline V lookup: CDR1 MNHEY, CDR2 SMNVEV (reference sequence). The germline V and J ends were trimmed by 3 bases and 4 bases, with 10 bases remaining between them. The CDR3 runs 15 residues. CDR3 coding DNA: TGTGCCAGCAGTTTGGGGGCGCGTTATAATTCACCCCTCCACTTT. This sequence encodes CASSLGARYNSPLHF.

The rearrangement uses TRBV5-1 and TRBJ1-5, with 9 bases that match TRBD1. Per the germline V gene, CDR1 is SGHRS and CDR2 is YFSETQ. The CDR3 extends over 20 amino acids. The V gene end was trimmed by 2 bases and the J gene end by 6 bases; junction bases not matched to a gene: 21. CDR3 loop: CASSFRFGTGMKNYCQPQHF. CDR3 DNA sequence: TGCGCCAGCAGCTTCCGATTCGGGACAGGGATGAAGAACTATTGTCAGCCCCAGCATTTT.

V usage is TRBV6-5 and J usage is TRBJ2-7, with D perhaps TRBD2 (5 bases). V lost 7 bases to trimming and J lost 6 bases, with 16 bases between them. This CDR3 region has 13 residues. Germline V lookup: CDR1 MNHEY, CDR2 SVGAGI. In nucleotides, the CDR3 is TGTGCCAGCAAGGGTCTAGCCCAGAGCGAGCAGTACTTC. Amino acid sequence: CASKGLAQSEQYF.

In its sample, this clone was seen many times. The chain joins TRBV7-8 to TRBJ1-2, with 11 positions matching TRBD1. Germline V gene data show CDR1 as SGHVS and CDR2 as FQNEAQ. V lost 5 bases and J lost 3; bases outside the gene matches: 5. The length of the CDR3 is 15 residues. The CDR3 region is CASSPGQGADYGYTF. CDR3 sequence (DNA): TGTGCCAGCAGCCCCGGACAGGGGGCTGACTATGGCTACACCTTC.

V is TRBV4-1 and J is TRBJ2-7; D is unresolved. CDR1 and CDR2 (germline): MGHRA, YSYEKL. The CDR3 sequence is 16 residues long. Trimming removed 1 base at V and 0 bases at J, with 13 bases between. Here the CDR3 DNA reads TGCGCCAGCAGCCAAGCGTTGCCAAAAGGCTCCTACGAGCAGTACTTC. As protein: CASSQALPKGSYEQYF.

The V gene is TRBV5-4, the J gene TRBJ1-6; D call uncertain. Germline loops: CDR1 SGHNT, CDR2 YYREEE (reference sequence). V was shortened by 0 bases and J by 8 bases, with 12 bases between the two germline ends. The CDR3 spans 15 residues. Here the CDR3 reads CASSLDASRDSPLHF. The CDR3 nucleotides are TGTGCCAGCAGCTTGGATGCCTCACGGGATTCACCCCTCCACTTT.

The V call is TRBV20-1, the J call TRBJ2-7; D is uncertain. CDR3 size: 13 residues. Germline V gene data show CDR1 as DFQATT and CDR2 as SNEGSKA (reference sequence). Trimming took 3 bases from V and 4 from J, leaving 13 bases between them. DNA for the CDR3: TGCAGTGCTAGTTCCTCCTTTGGGTACGAGCAGTACTTC. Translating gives CSASSSFGYEQYF.

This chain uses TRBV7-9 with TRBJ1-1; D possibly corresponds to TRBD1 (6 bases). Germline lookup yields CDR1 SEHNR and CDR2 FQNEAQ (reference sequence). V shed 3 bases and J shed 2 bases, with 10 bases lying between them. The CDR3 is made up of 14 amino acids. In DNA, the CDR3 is TGTGCCAGCAGCTTGCAACAGGGCAACACTGAAGCTTTCTTT. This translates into CASSLQQGNTEAFF. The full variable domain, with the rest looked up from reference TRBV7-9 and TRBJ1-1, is DTGVSQNPRHKITKRGQNVTFRCDPISEHNRLYWYRQTLGQGPEFLTYFQNEAQLEKSRLLSDRFSAERPKGSFSTLEIQRTEQGDSAMYLCASSLQQGNTEAFFGQGTRLTVV.